This T cell receptor beta chain was obtained from a study of PD-L1 blockade in urothelial cancer. Study context: Male sex and bladder-origin urothelial cancer were recorded for about 90% of the roughly 30 patients. The researchers analyzed blood 3 weeks (second dose) and 6 weeks after treatment start.

Specified time point: pretreatment peripheral blood. All patients carried locally advanced or metastatic urothelial carcinoma. Every PCR received spiked-in synthetic TCR analog templates. TCRdb keeps only in-frame clones here, not all; method: immunoSEQ multiplex PCR. The data hold about 87,000 clones, with about 83% observed a single time. The TCR sequence derives from a man aged 60 to 69 with urothelial cancer. The sample in question was PBMCs, obtained around atezolizumab (anti-PD-L1) treatment.

CDR3 amino acids: CASREGGSHEQYF. The CDR3, as DNA: TGTGCCAGCAGGGAGGGAGGGAGCCACGAGCAGTACTTC. The chain joins TRBV6-5 to TRBJ2-7, with TRBD2 matching over 7 bases. This CDR3 region has 13 residues. Trimming removed 6 bases from V and 5 bases from J; junction bases left unmatched: 7. The V gene's germline CDR1 is MNHEY and CDR2 SVGAGI.